The clone carrying this T cell receptor (beta chain) occurred a few times. This record belongs to a study of blood T cells in healthy people across ages. A second PCR, run for roughly 7 to 12 cycles, used a sample-barcoded 5' primer plus a J-beta primer mix. TCRdb redid the calling of the 5' RACE reads with MiXCR, one entry per CDR3 protein. The sample lists 1,800,000 or so distinct CDR3 sequences; 35% to 50% were seen once. The CDR3 extends over 14 amino acids. V gave up 0 bases and J gave up 4 bases, with 8 bases separating them. CDR1 is SGHAT, CDR2 FQDESV, per germline (reference sequence). The genes are TRBV11-1 and TRBJ2-3, with D uncertain. The TCR sequence derives from a human donor in good health. Specimen: blood. The CDR3 nucleotides are TGTGCCAGCAGCTTAGCTTTACGCTCAGATACGCAGTATTTT. It is translated as CASSLALRSDTQYF. The full variable domain, in which reference TRBV11-1 and TRBJ2-3 provide the parts outside the CDR3, is EAEVAQSPRYKITEKSQAVAFWCDPISGHATLYWYRQILGQGPELLVQFQDESVVDDSQLPKDRFSAERLKGVDSTLKIQPAELGDSAMYLCASSLALRSDTQYFGPGTRLTVL.